Presented here are 14 T cell receptor beta chains from one specimen sequenced in a study of CD8 T cells in ankylosing spondylitis. TCRdb used MiXCR to reprocess the 5' RACE reads, holding one entry per CDR3 protein. Among around 99,000 distinct CDR3 sequences listed, about 8.8% were seen once. Sequencing input: blood, either unsorted or a sorted T cell fraction (not recorded which). The receptors originated from a male donor with ankylosing spondylitis or in good health (not recorded which).

This clonotype was seen ten or more times. The rearrangement links TRBV11-3 to TRBJ2-1, with TRBD2 matching over 7 bases. Germline values: CDR1 SGHNT, CDR2 YENEEA. Trimming took 5 bases from V and 2 from J; bases not matched to a gene: 6. The CDR3 has 15 amino acids. CDR3 region: CASSTSSGTYNEQFF. Here the CDR3 DNA reads TGTGCCAGCAGCACCTCTAGCGGAACCTACAATGAGCAGTTCTTC.

This clonotype was recorded at least ten times. This rearrangement joins TRBV28 to TRBJ2-5; tentatively, D is TRBD1 (6 bases). CDR3 length equals 13 residues. CDR1 and CDR2 from the germline V gene are MDHEN and SYDVKM. V lost 7 bases and J 1 base, leaving 10 bases between the germline ends. Here the CDR3 DNA reads TGTGCCAGCACTCCGGACAGCCAAGAGACCCAGTACTTC. This gives the protein CASTPDSQETQYF.

This clonotype was counted ten times or more. This sequence joins TRBV12-3 or TRBV12-4 and TRBJ2-7, with D possibly called TRBD1 or TRBD2 (5 bases each). The CDR3 runs 14 residues. The ends were cut back, 7 bases at V and 2 bases at J, with 15 bases in the middle. The CDR3 sequence is CASTPGTETYEQYF. The CDR3 DNA sequence: TGTGCCAGCACTCCTGGGACCGAAACCTACGAGCAGTACTTC.

This clonotype was counted ten times or more. The chain recombines TRBV12-3 or TRBV12-4 with TRBJ2-3; TRBD2 matches 7 bases. V dropped 3 bases and J dropped 4; count of bases not matched to a gene: 13. The CDR3 runs to 17 residues. CDR3 coding DNA: TGTGCCAGCAGTTTTTTGGTCGGGGGGATCCGCGCAGATACGCAGTATTTT. The encoded protein is CASSFLVGGIRADTQYF.

This clonotype turned up a few times. The chain is built from TRBV2 and TRBJ2-1; D might be TRBD1 (5 bases). The V end was cut by 3 bases, the J end by 0 bases, with 15 bases between. The germline V gene has CDR1 SNHLY and CDR2 FYNNEI. This CDR3 is 17 amino acids long. CDR3 in amino acids: CASSELWGEVSYNEQFF. DNA for the CDR3: TGTGCCAGCAGTGAGCTGTGGGGCGAGGTCTCCTACAATGAGCAGTTCTTC.

CDR3 in DNA: TGTGCCAGCAGCCCAGCGGGAGGGGGGCCACCCACCGGGGAGCTGTTTTTT. Amino acids: CASSPAGGGPPTGELFF. The V and J genes are TRBV7-2 and TRBJ2-2; 10 bases align to TRBD2. CDR3 size: 17 residues. CDR1 and CDR2 (germline): SGHTA, FQGNSA. Germline trimming cut 5 bases from V and 4 bases from J; bases unmatched to any gene: 10.

This clonotype occurred a few times. This rearrangement joins TRBV6-1 to TRBJ2-1, with 10 nucleotides matching TRBD1. CDR1 MNHNS and CDR2 SASEGT come from the germline V gene. This CDR3 comprises 15 residues. The J segment lost 6 bases and the V segment lost 3 bases, leaving 5 bases of the junction unmatched. CDR3 coding DNA: TGTGCCAGCAGTGACCGGGACAGGGGAATCAATGAGCAGTTCTTC. Encoded protein: CASSDRDRGINEQFF.

This clonotype has a count of ten or more. This sequence joins TRBV20-1 and TRBJ2-1; 8 bases map to TRBD1. Germline CDR1 and CDR2: DFQATT and SNEGSKA (reference sequence). The CDR3 is 13 amino acids. V gave up 3 bases and J gave up 9 bases; unmatched junction bases: 7. The CDR3 is CSASPRTGFEQFF. In DNA form, the CDR3 reads TGCAGTGCTAGCCCCAGGACAGGGTTTGAGCAGTTCTTC.

This clonotype has at least ten counts. The chain couples TRBV20-1 to TRBJ2-7, with D hard to call. The ends were cut back, 6 bases at V and 3 bases at J, with 15 bases in the middle. The CDR3 is 13 residues long. Germline V gene lookup returns CDR1 DFQATT and CDR2 SNEGSKA (reference sequence). The CDR3 nucleotides are TGCAGTGCAGATAGACGGATGGACTACGAGCAGTACTTC. Translation gives CSADRRMDYEQYF.

This clonotype was seen at least ten times. The chain carries TRBV7-2 and TRBJ1-3, with no clear D. The CDR3 has 15 residues. The V end lost 1 base, the J end lost 6 bases, and 13 bases lay between the germline ends. The V gene's germline CDR1 is SGHTA and CDR2 FQGNSA. CDR3 loop: CASSLGMGFENTIYF. DNA for the CDR3: TGTGCCAGCAGCTTAGGAATGGGGTTCGAAAACACCATATATTTT.

This clonotype was counted ten times or more. The rearrangement links TRBV12-3 or TRBV12-4 to TRBJ2-7; TRBD1 is a possible D gene (6 bases). The CDR3 is 11 amino acids. V lost 5 bases to trimming and J lost 9 bases, with 11 bases between them. The DNA for the CDR3 is TGTGCCAGCAGTACAGGACAGTGGCAGTACTTC. It translates to CASSTGQWQYF.

This rearrangement joins TRBV7-3 to TRBJ1-3; 7 nucleotides agree with TRBD1. J gave up 0 bases and V 5 bases, and 4 bases lay outside the gene matches. The CDR3 covers 15 residues. The germline CDR1 and CDR2 sequences are SGHTA and FQGTGA. The CDR3 nucleotides read TGTGCCAGCAGCCGGGACAGTAGCTCTGGAAACACCATATATTTT. It is translated as CASSRDSSSGNTIYF.

In this sample, this clonotype turned up many times. The chain carries TRBV19 and TRBJ1-5; D unclear. Trimming stripped 5 bases from V and 4 bases from J, with 9 bases between. CDR1 LNHDA and CDR2 SQIVND come from the germline V gene (reference sequence). There are 13 residues in the CDR3. CDR3 amino acids: CASSSPVNQPQHF. The CDR3 coding sequence is TGTGCCAGTAGTTCCCCGGTAAATCAGCCCCAGCATTTT.

Many counts were recorded for this clonotype. The chain couples TRBV5-1 to TRBJ2-3; the D gene is possibly TRBD1 (6 bases). V shed 4 bases and J shed 3 bases, with 15 bases lying between them. Germline V gene lookup returns CDR1 SGHRS and CDR2 YFSETQ. The CDR3 is 15 residues long. CDR3 sequence (DNA): TGCGCCAGCAGCCCCGCACAGGGCCCTACAGATACGCAGTATTTT. This sequence encodes CASSPAQGPTDTQYF.